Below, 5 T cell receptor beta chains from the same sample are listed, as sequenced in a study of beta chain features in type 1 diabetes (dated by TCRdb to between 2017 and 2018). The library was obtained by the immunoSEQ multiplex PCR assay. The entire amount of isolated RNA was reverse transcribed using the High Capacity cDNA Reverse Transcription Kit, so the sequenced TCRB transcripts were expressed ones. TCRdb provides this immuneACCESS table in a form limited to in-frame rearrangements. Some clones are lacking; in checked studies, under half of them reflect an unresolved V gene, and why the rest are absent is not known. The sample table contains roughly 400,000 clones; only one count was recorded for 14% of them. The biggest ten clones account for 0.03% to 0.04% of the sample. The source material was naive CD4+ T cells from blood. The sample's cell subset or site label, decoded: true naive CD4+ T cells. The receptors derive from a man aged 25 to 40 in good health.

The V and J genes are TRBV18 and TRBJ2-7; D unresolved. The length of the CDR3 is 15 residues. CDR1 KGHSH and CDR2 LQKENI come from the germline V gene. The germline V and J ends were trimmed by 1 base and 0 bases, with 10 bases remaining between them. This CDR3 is CASSPRGRSSYEQYF. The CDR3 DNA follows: TGTGCCAGCTCACCACGTGGGCGGAGCTCCTACGAGCAGTACTTC. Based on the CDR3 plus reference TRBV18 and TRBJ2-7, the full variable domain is NAGVMQNPRHLVRRRGQEARLRCSPMKGHSHVYWYRQLPEEGLKFMVYLQKENIIDESGMPKERFSAEFPKEGPSILRIQQVVRGDSAAYFCASSPRGRSSYEQYFGPGTRLTVT.

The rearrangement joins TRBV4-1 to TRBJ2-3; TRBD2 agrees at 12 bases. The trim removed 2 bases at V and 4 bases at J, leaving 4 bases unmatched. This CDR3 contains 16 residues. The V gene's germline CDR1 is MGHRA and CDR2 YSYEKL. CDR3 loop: CASSQLAGGLADTQYF. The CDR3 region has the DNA TGCGCCAGCAGCCAACTAGCGGGGGGGCTCGCAGATACGCAGTATTTT.

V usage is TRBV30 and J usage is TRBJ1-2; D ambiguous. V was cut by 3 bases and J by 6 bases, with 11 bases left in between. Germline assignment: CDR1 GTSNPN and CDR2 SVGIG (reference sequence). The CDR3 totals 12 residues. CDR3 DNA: TGTGCCTGGAGGTGGAGGGATAATGGCTACACCTTC. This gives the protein CAWRWRDNGYTF.

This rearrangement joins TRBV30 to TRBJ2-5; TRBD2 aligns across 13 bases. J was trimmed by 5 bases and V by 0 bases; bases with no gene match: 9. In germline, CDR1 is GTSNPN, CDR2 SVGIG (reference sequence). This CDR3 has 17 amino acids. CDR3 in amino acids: CAWSVGWTSGSGETQYF. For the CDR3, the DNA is TGTGCCTGGAGTGTAGGGTGGACTAGCGGGAGCGGGGAGACCCAGTACTTC.

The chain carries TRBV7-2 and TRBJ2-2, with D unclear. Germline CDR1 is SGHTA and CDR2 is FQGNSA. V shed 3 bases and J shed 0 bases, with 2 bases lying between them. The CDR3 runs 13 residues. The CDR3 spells CASSFTNTGELFF. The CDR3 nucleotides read TGTGCCAGCAGCTTTACGAACACCGGGGAGCTGTTTTTT. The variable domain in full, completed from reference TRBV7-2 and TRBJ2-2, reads GAGVSQSPSNKVTEKGKDVELRCDPISGHTALYWYRQSLGQGLEFLIYFQGNSAPDKSGLPSDRFSAERTGGSVSTLTIQRTQQEDSAVYLCASSFTNTGELFFGEGSRLTVL.